This TCR beta chain is drawn from a study of control samples from healthy donors and cancer patients (dated by TCRdb to 2020 to 2022). About this clone itself: There is no known antigen for this receptor. No much larger clone is present one base from it, and per-base qualities are unavailable.

Library creation used the immunoSEQ multiplex PCR assay. Not all clones reach the TCRdb copy of this immuneACCESS table, which keeps in-frame sequences only. Checked studies attribute under half of the gap to unresolved V genes and leave the rest unexplained. The sample records 150,000 to 200,000 clones, about 94% of which are singletons. The ten most abundant clones make up more than 8% of the sample. The sequence was collected from a woman aged 40 to 50 in good health. Sequenced: blood.

The CDR3 loop reads CASSLVSGDLSYEQYF. The DNA is as follows: TGTGCCAGCAGCTTAGTAAGCGGGGATCTCTCCTACGAGCAGTACTTC. The sequence links TRBV7-2 to TRBJ2-7; TRBD2 fits 7 bases in the junction. Reading from cysteine to phenylalanine, the CDR3 counts 16 amino acids. The entry retains the CDR3 DNA only, 48 bases that are in frame from base 1. V is pruned by 1 base and J by 0 bases, leaving 6 bases of the junction without a gene match. In the germline V gene, CDR1 corresponds to SGHTA and CDR2 to FQGNSA. The entire variable domain, with the stretches around the CDR3 drawn from the reference TRBV7-2 and TRBJ2-7 proteins, is GAGVSQSPSNKVTEKGKDVELRCDPISGHTALYWYRQSLGQGLEFLIYFQGNSAPDKSGLPSDRFSAERTGGSVSTLTIQRTQQEDSAVYLCASSLVSGDLSYEQYFGPGTRLTVT.